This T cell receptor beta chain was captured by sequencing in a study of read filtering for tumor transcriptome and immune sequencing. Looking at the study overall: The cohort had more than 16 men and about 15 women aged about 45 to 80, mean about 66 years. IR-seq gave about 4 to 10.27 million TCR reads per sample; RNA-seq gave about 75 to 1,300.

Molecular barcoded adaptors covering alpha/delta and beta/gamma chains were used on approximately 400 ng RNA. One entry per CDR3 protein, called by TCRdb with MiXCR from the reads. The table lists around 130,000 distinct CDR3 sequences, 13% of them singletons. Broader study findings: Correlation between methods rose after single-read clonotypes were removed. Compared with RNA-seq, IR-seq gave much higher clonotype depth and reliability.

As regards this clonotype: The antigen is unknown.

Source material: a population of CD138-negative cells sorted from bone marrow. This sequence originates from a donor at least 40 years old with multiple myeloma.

The CDR3 DNA follows: TGTGCCAGCAGCGGGGGGGGGACATACGAGGGCACAGATACGCAGTATTTT. Its translation is CASSGGGTYEGTDTQYF. The V and J genes are TRBV7-2 and TRBJ2-3; D is perhaps TRBD2 (7 bases). CDR3 size: 17 residues. Between the trimmed V and J ends, which lost 5 bases and 1 base, there was a span of 19 bases. Germline CDR1 is SGHTA and CDR2 is FQGNSA.